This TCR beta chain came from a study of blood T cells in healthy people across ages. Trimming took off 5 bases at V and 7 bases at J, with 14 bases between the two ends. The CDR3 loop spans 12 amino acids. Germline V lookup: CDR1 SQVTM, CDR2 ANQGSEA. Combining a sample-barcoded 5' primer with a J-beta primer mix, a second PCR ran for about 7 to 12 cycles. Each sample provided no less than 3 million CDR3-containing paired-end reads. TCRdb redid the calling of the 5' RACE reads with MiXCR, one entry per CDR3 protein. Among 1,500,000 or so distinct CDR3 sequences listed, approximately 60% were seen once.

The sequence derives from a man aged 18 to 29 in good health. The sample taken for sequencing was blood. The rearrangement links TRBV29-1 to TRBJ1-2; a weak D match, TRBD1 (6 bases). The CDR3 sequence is CSVSRGVGGYTF. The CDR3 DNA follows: TGCAGCGTTAGCAGGGGCGTGGGTGGCTACACCTTC. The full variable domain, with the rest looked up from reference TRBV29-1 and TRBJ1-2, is SAVISQKPSRDICQRGTSLTIQCQVDSQVTMMFWYRQQPGQSLTLIATANQGSEATYESGFVIDKFPISRPNLTFSTLTVSNMSPEDSSIYLCSVSRGVGGYTFGSGTRLTVV.